This entry describes one T cell receptor (beta chain). What it binds is not known. This record comes from a study of cytomegalovirus exposure and HLA in healthy donors. Whole-study findings and limits: Investigators reported approximately 170 TCR beta chains as tied to cytomegalovirus. At a 0.05 false discovery rate, a later analysis found 18,000 or so TCR beta sequences to be associated with HLA alleles.

13 Jbeta primers and 60 Vbeta primers were used for the PCR. Clones were read by immunoSEQ multiplex PCR, and TCRdb kept only the in-frame ones, dropping some. The sample carries roughly 90,000 clones, roughly four fifths recorded once. Germline values: CDR1 SGHVS, CDR2 FNYEAQ. The CDR3 is 12 amino acids. Trimming cost V 5 bases and J 3 bases, with 7 bases left between them. The specimen was PBMCs. This sequence was found in a woman aged 40 to 50 in good health and CMV-seropositive. The chain has TRBV7-6 and TRBJ1-1; no definite D call. CDR3 nucleotide sequence: TGTGCCAGCAGCCCAGGTTACACTGAAGCTTTCTTT. Protein: CASSPGYTEAFF.